This T cell receptor (beta chain) was recorded in a study of CD8 T cells in Susac syndrome. RNA, at about 0.45 to 1 ug, was reverse transcribed with random hexamers. In TCRdb, the immunoSEQ multiplex PCR reads were re-called with MiXCR into one record per CDR3 protein. This table has roughly 120,000 distinct CDR3 sequences, about 94% appearing once. Source material: CD4+ T cells from PBMCs. The sequence came from a human donor with multiple sclerosis.

The CDR3 sequence is CAWNGYTF. CDR3 sequence (DNA): TGTGCCTGGAATGGCTACACCTTC. The chain employs TRBV30 and TRBJ1-2; no clear D. The CDR3 sequence is 8 residues long. The germline V gene has CDR1 GTSNPN and CDR2 SVGIG (reference sequence). Deletions cut 4 bases from V and 6 bases from J, with 0 bases between.